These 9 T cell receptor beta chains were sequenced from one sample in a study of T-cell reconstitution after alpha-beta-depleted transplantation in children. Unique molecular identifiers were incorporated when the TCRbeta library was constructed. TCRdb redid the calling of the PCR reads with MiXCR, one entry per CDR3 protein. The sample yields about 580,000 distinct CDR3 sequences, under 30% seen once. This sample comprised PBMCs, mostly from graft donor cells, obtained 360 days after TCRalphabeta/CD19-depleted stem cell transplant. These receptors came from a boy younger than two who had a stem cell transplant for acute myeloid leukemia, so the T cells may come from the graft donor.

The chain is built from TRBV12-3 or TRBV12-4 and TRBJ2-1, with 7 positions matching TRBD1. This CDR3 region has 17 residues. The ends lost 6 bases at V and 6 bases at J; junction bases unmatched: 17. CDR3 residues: CASRPLPTGFVGNEQFF. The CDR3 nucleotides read TGTGCCAGCAGACCGCTTCCGACAGGGTTCGTAGGCAATGAGCAGTTCTTC.

CDR3 coding DNA: TGTGCCAGCAGTTTGGGGAGCAGGGCCCCCTACAATGAGCAGTTCTTC. Translation gives CASSLGSRAPYNEQFF. The V gene is TRBV12-3 or TRBV12-4, the J gene TRBJ2-1; tentatively, D is TRBD1 or TRBD2 (5 bases each). Between the trimmed V and J ends, which lost 3 bases and 2 bases, there was a span of 14 bases. This CDR3 region has 16 residues.

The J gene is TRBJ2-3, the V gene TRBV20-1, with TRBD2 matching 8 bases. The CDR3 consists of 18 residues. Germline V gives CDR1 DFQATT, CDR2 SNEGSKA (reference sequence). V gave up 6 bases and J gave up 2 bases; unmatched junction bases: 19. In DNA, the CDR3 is TGCAGTGCAATCCCCCGCCCGGTACTAGCGGATAACACAGATACGCAGTATTTT. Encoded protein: CSAIPRPVLADNTDTQYF.

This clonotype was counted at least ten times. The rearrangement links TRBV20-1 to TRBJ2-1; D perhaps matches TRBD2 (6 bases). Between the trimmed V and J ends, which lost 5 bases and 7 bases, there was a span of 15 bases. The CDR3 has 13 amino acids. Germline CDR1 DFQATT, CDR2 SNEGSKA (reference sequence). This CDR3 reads CSAGGVGANEQFF. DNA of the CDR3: TGCAGTGCTGGCGGGGTTGGGGCAAATGAGCAGTTCTTC.

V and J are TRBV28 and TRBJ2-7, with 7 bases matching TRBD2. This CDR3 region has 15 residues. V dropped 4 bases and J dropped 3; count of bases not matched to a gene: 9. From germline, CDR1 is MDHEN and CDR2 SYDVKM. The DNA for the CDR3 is TGTGCCAGCAGTTCGGAAGGCGGGGGTCTCTACGAGCAGTACGTC. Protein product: CASSSEGGGLYEQYV.

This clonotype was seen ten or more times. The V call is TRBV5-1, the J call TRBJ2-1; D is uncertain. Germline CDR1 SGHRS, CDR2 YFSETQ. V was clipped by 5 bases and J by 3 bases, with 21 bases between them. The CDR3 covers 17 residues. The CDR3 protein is CASRNNWGEVFYNEQFF. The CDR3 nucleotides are TGCGCCAGCAGGAATAACTGGGGTGAGGTGTTCTACAATGAGCAGTTCTTC.

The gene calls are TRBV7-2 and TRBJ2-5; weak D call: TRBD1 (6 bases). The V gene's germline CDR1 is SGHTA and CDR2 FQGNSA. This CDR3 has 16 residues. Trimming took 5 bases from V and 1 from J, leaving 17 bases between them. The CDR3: CASSPSRATGQETQYF. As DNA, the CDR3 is TGTGCCAGCAGCCCGTCTAGGGCGACAGGCCAAGAGACCCAGTACTTC. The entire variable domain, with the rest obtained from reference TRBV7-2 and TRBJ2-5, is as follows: GAGVSQSPSNKVTEKGKDVELRCDPISGHTALYWYRQSLGQGLEFLIYFQGNSAPDKSGLPSDRFSAERTGGSVSTLTIQRTQQEDSAVYLCASSPSRATGQETQYFGPGTRLLVL.

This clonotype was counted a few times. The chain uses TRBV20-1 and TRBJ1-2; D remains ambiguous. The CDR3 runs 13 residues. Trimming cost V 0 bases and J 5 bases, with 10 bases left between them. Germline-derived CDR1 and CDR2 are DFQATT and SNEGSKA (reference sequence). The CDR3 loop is CSARDHAEYGYTF. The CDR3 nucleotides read TGCAGTGCTAGAGATCACGCAGAGTATGGCTACACCTTC.

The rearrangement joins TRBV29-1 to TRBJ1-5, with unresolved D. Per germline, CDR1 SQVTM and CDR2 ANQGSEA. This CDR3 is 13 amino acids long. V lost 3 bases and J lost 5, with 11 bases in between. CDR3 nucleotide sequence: TGCAGCGTTGAGATTGGTGACGATCAGCCCCAGCATTTT. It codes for CSVEIGDDQPQHF.